A single sample gave rise to the 23 T cell receptor beta chains below, sequenced in a study of blood T cells in healthy people across ages. A second PCR of about 7 to 12 cycles used a sample-barcoded 5' primer and a J-beta primer mix. TCRdb re-called the 5' RACE reads through MiXCR, storing one row per CDR3 protein. The data show 600,000 or so distinct CDR3 sequences, about 30% seen once. What was sequenced was blood. The receptors shown here come from a woman aged 80 or over in good health.

This clonotype was counted ten times or more. V is TRBV5-6 and J is TRBJ1-1; TRBD1 might be the D (6 bases). Germline V gene sequence: CDR1 SGHDT, CDR2 YYEEEE. This CDR3 contains 14 residues. Deletions cut 0 bases from V and 3 bases from J, with 9 bases between. CDR3 residues: CASSLVRGDTEAFF. The CDR3 nucleotides are TGTGCCAGCAGCTTGGTAAGGGGGGACACTGAAGCTTTCTTT.

This clonotype was seen a single time. The chain couples TRBV10-2 to TRBJ1-5; 7 bases align to TRBD1. The germline V gene has CDR1 WSHSY and CDR2 SAAADI. This CDR3 is 15 amino acids long. V shed 7 bases, J shed 7 bases, and the junction held 13 bases outside the gene matches. The chain's CDR3 is CASTEAGTAGQPQHF. The CDR3 DNA reads TGCGCCAGCACCGAGGCAGGGACAGCCGGACAGCCCCAGCATTTT.

This clonotype occurred a few times. The chain links TRBV6-1 to TRBJ1-5; 11 positions agree with TRBD1. Germline CDR1 MNHNS, CDR2 SASEGT. The V segment lost 7 bases and the J segment 2 bases; nucleotides outside the gene matches: 7. This CDR3 comprises 16 residues. CDR3 loop: CASTWTGGAGNQPQHF. In DNA, the CDR3 is TGTGCCAGCACGTGGACAGGGGGCGCAGGCAATCAGCCCCAGCATTTT.

This clonotype was seen repeatedly, ten times or more. This chain links TRBV7-2 with TRBJ1-2; D call uncertain. The CDR3 runs 13 residues. Per the germline V gene, CDR1 is SGHTA and CDR2 is FQGNSA. Trimming left V 3 bases short and J 4 bases short, with 9 bases between. The CDR3 sequence: CASSFPGVYGYTF. For the CDR3, the DNA is TGTGCCAGCAGCTTCCCAGGAGTCTATGGCTACACCTTC.

The CDR3 is CSVERFGSSGYEAFF. Here the CDR3 DNA reads TGCAGCGTTGAAAGGTTTGGGAGCTCGGGCTATGAAGCTTTCTTT. This chain connects TRBV29-1 to TRBJ1-1; unclear D gene. Trimming stripped 2 bases from V and 7 bases from J, with 20 bases between. The CDR3 runs 15 residues. The germline CDR1 and CDR2 sequences are SQVTM and ANQGSEA.

This clonotype was recorded many times. CDR3 in amino acids: CASTSDTFGNQPQHF. For the CDR3, the DNA is TGTGCCAGCACCTCTGACACGTTTGGCAATCAGCCCCAGCATTTT. The chain is built from TRBV12-3 or TRBV12-4 and TRBJ1-5; the D is unclear. The CDR3 is 15 residues long. V lost 7 bases, J lost 2 bases, and 15 bases lay in between.

This clonotype was seen more than once but under ten times. The chain has TRBV15 and TRBJ1-1; D gene ambiguous. CDR1 and CDR2 from the germline V gene are LNHNV and YYDKDF (reference sequence). The CDR3 consists of 15 residues. The V end lost 0 bases, the J end lost 1 base, and 9 bases lay between the germline ends. In DNA form, the CDR3 reads TGTGCCACCAGCAGAGATAGAGCCCGGAACACTGAAGCTTTCTTT. It codes for CATSRDRARNTEAFF. The full variable domain, with the rest looked up from reference TRBV15 and TRBJ1-1, is DAMVIQNPRYQVTQFGKPVTLSCSQTLNHNVMYWYQQKSSQAPKLLFHYYDKDFNNEADTPDNFQSRRPNTSFCFLDIRSPGLGDTAMYLCATSRDRARNTEAFFGQGTRLTVV.

About this clonotype itself: With a much larger clone just one base away, this may be a read error. The chain carries TRBV20-1 and TRBJ2-7; 9 bases are shared with TRBD2. Per germline, CDR1 DFQATT and CDR2 SNEGSKA (reference sequence). Trimming at V came to 3 bases and at J to 10 bases, leaving 13 bases not matched to a gene. This CDR3 contains 14 residues. The CDR3 loop reads CSASSGGRGEAQYF. DNA of the CDR3: TGCAGTGCTAGTAGCGGGGGAAGGGGAGAGGCCCAGTACTTC.

V is TRBV6-5 and J is TRBJ1-1, with D possibly matching TRBD1 (6 bases). Germline CDR1 MNHEY, CDR2 SVGAGI. The CDR3 length is 13 residues. The V end lost 6 bases, the J end lost 11 bases, and 19 bases lay between the germline ends. In nucleotides, the CDR3 is TGTGCCAGCAGGACCGGGACACGAACTGGGGCTTTCTTT. This encodes CASRTGTRTGAFF.

A few counts support this clonotype. The chain employs TRBV2 and TRBJ1-5, with 8 nucleotides matching TRBD1. The CDR3 spans 16 residues. After removal of 3 bases from V and 3 bases from J, the junction contained 7 bases not matched to a gene. Per the germline V gene, CDR1 is SNHLY and CDR2 is FYNNEI. Here the CDR3 DNA reads TGTGCCAGCAGTGAGCGGGGACAGGCGCTCAATCAGCCCCAGCATTTT. Translating gives CASSERGQALNQPQHF.

Concerning this clonotype: A much bigger clone sits one base away, suggesting this may be a read error. This chain links TRBV6-2 or TRBV6-3 with TRBJ2-1; TRBD2 aligns across 14 bases. The closer fit of TRBJ2-7 to the DNA end suggests the J call may be wrong. CDR1 is MNHEY and CDR2 is SVGEGT in the germline V gene. This CDR3 is built from 15 residues. The DNA for the CDR3 is TGTGCCAGCACCCGGACTAGCGGGGGGTACAATGAGCAGTACTTC. Amino acid sequence: CASTRTSGGYNEQYF.

The rearrangement joins TRBV5-1 to TRBJ1-1; 11 nucleotides align to TRBD1. Germline V gives CDR1 SGHRS, CDR2 YFSETQ. Trimming at V came to 4 bases and at J to 1 base, leaving 12 bases not matched to a gene. The CDR3 spans 18 residues. CDR3 bases: TGCGCCAGCAGCAGGAGCGCCGGGACAGGGGGGAGGAACACTGAAGCTTTCTTT. Its protein is CASSRSAGTGGRNTEAFF.

This clonotype was observed many times. This sequence joins TRBV4-3 and TRBJ2-1, with 7 bases lining up with TRBD2. This CDR3 comprises 17 residues. Germline CDR1 and CDR2: LGHNA and YSLEER. V gave up 1 base and J gave up 0 bases; unmatched junction bases: 6. The CDR3 loop reads CASSQVTGGISYNEQFF. The CDR3 DNA is TGCGCCAGCAGCCAAGTGACGGGGGGAATCTCCTACAATGAGCAGTTCTTC.

Note on this clonotype: This sequence may be a read error, since a much larger clone differs from it by one base. The rearrangement links TRBV25-1 to TRBJ1-3; D is unresolved. The CDR3 loop spans 14 amino acids. V dropped 6 bases and J dropped 1 base, with 10 bases sitting between them. CDR1 is MGHDK and CDR2 is SYGVNS in the germline V gene. This CDR3 is CASREERSGNTIYF. The CDR3, as DNA: TGTGCCAGCAGGGAGGAGCGTTCTGGAAACACCATATATTTT. Using reference TRBV25-1 and TRBJ1-3 for the parts outside the CDR3, the full variable domain is EADIYQTPRYLVIGTGKKITLECSQTMGHDKMYWYQQDPGMELHLIHYSYGVNSTEKGDLSSESTVSRIRTEHFPLTLESARPSHTSQYLCASREERSGNTIYFGEGSWLTVV.

The chain employs TRBV20-1 and TRBJ1-4, with 10 bases identical to TRBD1. Trimming cost V 6 bases and J 6 bases; bases outside gene matches: 10. Germline-derived CDR1 and CDR2 are DFQATT and SNEGSKA (reference sequence). The CDR3 is made up of 15 amino acids. CDR3 loop: CSAPFPGTGDEKLFF. CDR3 sequence (DNA): TGCAGTGCCCCCTTCCCCGGGACAGGGGATGAAAAACTGTTTTTT.

The table lists this clonotype with many counts. This rearrangement joins TRBV7-9 to TRBJ2-1; D is unclear. CDR1 and CDR2 from the germline V gene are SEHNR and FQNEAQ (reference sequence). Trimming took 4 bases from V and 8 from J, leaving 6 bases between them. This CDR3 region has 11 residues. The CDR3 region has the DNA TGTGCCAGCAGCTCCCAATATGAGCAGTTCTTC. This gives the protein CASSSQYEQFF. Combining the CDR3 with reference TRBV7-9 and TRBJ2-1 gives the whole variable domain DTGVSQNPRHKITKRGQNVTFRCDPISEHNRLYWYRQTLGQGPEFLTYFQNEAQLEKSRLLSDRFSAERPKGSFSTLEIQRTEQGDSAMYLCASSSQYEQFFGPGTRLTVL.

This clonotype occurred a few times. The CDR3 nucleotides read TGCGCCAGCAGCTTGGCCGGACTAGCGGGGGGGGTAGATACGCAGTATTTT. Translated: CASSLAGLAGGVDTQYF. The chain combines TRBV5-1 with TRBJ2-3; 15 bases agree with TRBD2. Losses at the gene ends were 0 bases for V and 5 bases for J; bases not matched to a gene: 4. CDR3 length: 17 residues. The germline V gene encodes CDR1 SGHRS and CDR2 YFSETQ.

This clonotype was observed many times. This chain joins TRBV3-1 and TRBJ2-3, with 9 bases lining up with TRBD2. J gave up 4 bases and V 4 bases, and 9 bases lay outside the gene matches. Germline V CDR1 and CDR2: LGHDT, YNNKEL (reference sequence). The CDR3 extends over 16 amino acids. The CDR3 protein is CASSRAGTSLSDTQYF. The CDR3 DNA sequence: TGTGCCAGCAGCCGGGCCGGGACTAGCCTCTCAGATACGCAGTATTTT.

This clonotype showed up many times. The V call is TRBV7-2, the J call TRBJ2-7; D call uncertain. The CDR3 covers 12 residues. CDR1 is SGHTA, CDR2 FQGNSA, per germline. V was pared by 0 bases and J by 4 bases, with 4 bases between. Here the CDR3 reads CASSLARYEQYF. In DNA form, the CDR3 reads TGTGCCAGCAGCTTAGCGAGGTACGAGCAGTACTTC.

In its sample, this clonotype was seen a few times. This chain joins TRBV6-2 or TRBV6-3 and TRBJ2-1; 16 bases line up with TRBD2. The CDR3 consists of 17 residues. V was clipped by 4 bases and J by 6 bases; unmatched bases: 6. Germline V lookup: CDR1 MNHEY, CDR2 SVGEGT. As DNA, the CDR3 is TGTGCCAGCAGTTGGGGACTAGCGGGGGGGATGGTCAATGAGCAGTTCTTC. It is translated as CASSWGLAGGMVNEQFF.

The V gene is TRBV19, the J gene TRBJ1-2; tentative D call: TRBD1 (6 bases). V was trimmed by 3 bases and J by 6 bases, leaving 11 bases between them. CDR1 and CDR2 from the germline V gene are LNHDA and SQIVND (reference sequence). The CDR3 has 13 residues. CDR3 region: CASSITQGHGYTF. The CDR3 bases are TGTGCCAGTAGTATCACGCAGGGGCATGGCTACACCTTC.

The sample holds many counts of this clonotype. The J gene is TRBJ1-2, the V gene TRBV29-1; unclear D gene. This CDR3 is built from 13 residues. V lost 5 bases and J lost 4, with 14 bases in between. The germline V gene has CDR1 SQVTM and CDR2 ANQGSEA. The DNA of the CDR3 is TGCAGCGTTCCTGGTGGGGAGGGCTATGGCTACACCTTC. Translated: CSVPGGEGYGYTF.

Comments on this clonotype: This clone may be a read error of a much larger clone one base away. The V and J genes are TRBV28 and TRBJ1-2; D unclear. Trimming stripped 2 bases from V and 4 bases from J, with 5 bases between. The CDR3 loop spans 12 amino acids. Germline V CDR1 and CDR2: MDHEN, SYDVKM. CDR3 amino acids: CASSLRTYGYTF. CDR3 nucleotides: TGTGCCAGCAGTTTAAGGACCTATGGCTACACCTTC.